The 18 T cell receptor beta chains in this list originate from one sample, sequenced in a study of blood T cell repertoires in COVID-19 (dated by TCRdb to the early 2020s). The method behind the library was the immunoSEQ multiplex PCR assay. In its TCRdb copy, this immuneACCESS table keeps in-frame sequences only and misses some clones. Where compared with another copy, unresolved V genes explain less than half of these, and the others have no known cause. The sample table contains about 260,000 clones; only one count was recorded for about nine tenths of them. Together, the top ten hold about 9.2% of the sample. Sequences were obtained from peripheral blood. The receptor source for this set is a man in his forties who had recovered from COVID-19.

This clone was detected once. The chain recombines TRBV5-1 with TRBJ2-7; D might be TRBD1 (8 bases). The CDR3 covers 15 residues. In germline, CDR1 is SGHRS, CDR2 YFSETQ. V lost 4 bases and J 2 bases, leaving 16 bases between the germline ends. CDR3 DNA sequence: TGCGCCAGCAGCGATAGACAGGGGAGGGCCTACGAGCAGTACTTC. Translated, it gives CASSDRQGRAYEQYF.

The gene calls are TRBV6-5 and TRBJ2-1; tentative D call: TRBD2 (5 bases). V was pared by 8 bases and J by 5 bases, with 16 bases between. Looked up from germline, CDR1 is MNHEY and CDR2 is SVGAGI. This CDR3 has 14 amino acids. The CDR3 bases are TGTGCCAGCTCGATGGGAGTTTTCGACAATGAGCAGTTCTTC. Protein: CASSMGVFDNEQFF.

The J gene is TRBJ2-1, the V gene TRBV4-3; 7 nucleotides match TRBD1. Germline V gene lookup returns CDR1 LGHNA and CDR2 YSLEER. The CDR3 extends over 20 amino acids. V gave up 0 bases and J gave up 0 bases; unmatched junction bases: 14. The CDR3 loop is CASSQEGPGGIPSSYNEQFF. The CDR3 DNA reads TGCGCCAGCAGCCAAGAGGGCCCAGGGGGTATTCCTAGCTCCTACAATGAGCAGTTCTTC.

J is TRBJ2-3 and V is TRBV10-1; perhaps TRBD2 as D (5 bases). This CDR3 has 16 amino acids. Germline-derived CDR1 and CDR2 are WNHNN and SYGVQD (reference sequence). With 2 bases removed from V and 3 bases from J, the gap between germline ends came to 15 bases. CDR3 coding DNA: TGCGCCAGCAGTGAGGAGGTGTTCGCGGGTACAGATACGCAGTATTTT. Translation gives CASSEEVFAGTDTQYF.

In DNA form, the CDR3 reads TGTGCCAGCAGTAACAGGGGTACTGGAAACACCATATATTTT. It translates to CASSNRGTGNTIYF. The chain recombines TRBV3-1 (or the pseudogene TRBV3-2) with TRBJ1-3, with 7 positions matching TRBD1. The trim removed 6 bases at V and 2 bases at J, leaving 4 bases unmatched. The germline CDR1 and CDR2 sequences are LGHDT and YNNKEL (reference sequence). The CDR3 sequence is 14 residues long.

This chain uses TRBV19 with TRBJ1-5; D is ambiguous. The CDR3 length is 16 residues. Trimming removed 7 bases from V and 0 bases from J, with 16 bases in between. Germline CDR1 is LNHDA and CDR2 is SQIVND (reference sequence). Here the CDR3 DNA reads TGTGCCAGTACTGATCTTCTGAAACATAGCAATCAGCCCCAGCATTTT. Protein sequence: CASTDLLKHSNQPQHF. The complete variable domain, with remaining parts taken from reference TRBV19 and TRBJ1-5, reads DGGITQSPKYLFRKEGQNVTLSCEQNLNHDAMYWYRQDPGQGLRLIYYSQIVNDFQKGDIAEGYSVSREKKESFPLTVTSAQKNPTAFYLCASTDLLKHSNQPQHFGDGTRLSIL.

This clone was recorded only once. V is TRBV7-2 and J is TRBJ2-7, with 7 bases aligning to TRBD1. Trimming cost V 10 bases and J 4 bases; bases outside gene matches: 10. This CDR3 region has 13 residues. Germline V gene data show CDR1 as SGHTA and CDR2 as FQGNSA. In DNA, the CDR3 is TGTGCCACCTCGGGACAGACGTATTACGAGCAGTACTTC. Translating it yields CATSGQTYYEQYF.

The chain is built from TRBV2 and TRBJ2-3; 16 bases are shared with TRBD2. The CDR3 sequence is 18 residues long. The ends lost 4 bases at V and 5 bases at J; junction bases unmatched: 9. Germline CDR1 is SNHLY and CDR2 is FYNNEI. CDR3: CASSVPQGTSGGGDTQYF. The CDR3 DNA reads as TGTGCCAGCAGTGTTCCACAGGGGACTAGCGGGGGGGGAGATACGCAGTATTTT.

The chain combines TRBV19 with TRBJ2-7; TRBD2 aligns across 8 bases. Germline CDR1 is LNHDA and CDR2 is SQIVND (reference sequence). This CDR3 has 15 amino acids. The trim removed 5 bases at V and 5 bases at J, leaving 11 bases unmatched. The CDR3 DNA reads TGTGCCAGTAGTCCCCGGCACGGGGGGGGCCACGAGCAGTACTTC. It specifies CASSPRHGGGHEQYF.

The chain is built from TRBV3-1 (or the pseudogene TRBV3-2) and TRBJ1-1, with D perhaps TRBD1 (6 bases). CDR1 and CDR2 (germline): LGHDT, YNNKEL (reference sequence). The CDR3 sequence is 15 residues long. V lost 4 bases, J lost 5 bases, and 17 bases lay in between. The CDR3 is CASSRKGGGSTEAFF. CDR3 nucleotides: TGTGCCAGCAGCCGGAAAGGGGGGGGCAGTACTGAAGCTTTCTTT.

This chain joins TRBV15 and TRBJ2-1; 7 bases are shared with TRBD2. This CDR3 comprises 17 residues. The germline gives CDR1 LNHNV, CDR2 YYDKDF (reference sequence). The J segment lost 3 bases and the V segment lost 4 bases, leaving 12 bases of the junction unmatched. The CDR3 is CATSTSRGGGVYNEQFF. In nucleotides, the CDR3 is TGTGCCACCAGCACCTCACGCGGCGGGGGAGTCTACAATGAGCAGTTCTTC. Combining the CDR3 with reference TRBV15 and TRBJ2-1 gives the whole variable domain DAMVIQNPRYQVTQFGKPVTLSCSQTLNHNVMYWYQQKSSQAPKLLFHYYDKDFNNEADTPDNFQSRRPNTSFCFLDIRSPGLGDTAMYLCATSTSRGGGVYNEQFFGPGTRLTVL.

In its sample, this clone was seen a few times. V usage is TRBV30 and J usage is TRBJ1-5; D is unresolved. Trimming cost V 5 bases and J 4 bases, with 15 bases left between them. The CDR3 totals 14 residues. Per germline, CDR1 GTSNPN and CDR2 SVGIG (reference sequence). The CDR3 region is CAWGQTKVNQPQHF. For the CDR3, the DNA is TGTGCCTGGGGGCAGACAAAGGTTAATCAGCCCCAGCATTTT. Combining the CDR3 with reference TRBV30 and TRBJ1-5 gives the whole variable domain SQTIHQWPATLVQPVGSPLSLECTVEGTSNPNLYWYRQAAGRGLQLLFYSVGIGQISSEVPQNLSASRPQDRQFILSSKKLLLSDSGFYLCAWGQTKVNQPQHFGDGTRLSIL.

This clone was seen just once. V gene TRBV7-2 combines with J gene TRBJ2-1; 8 bases are a match to TRBD1. After removal of 8 bases from V and 2 bases from J, the junction contained 5 bases not matched to a gene. The CDR3 sequence is 14 residues long. Looked up from germline, CDR1 is SGHTA and CDR2 is FQGNSA. Here the CDR3 DNA reads TGTGCCAGCGCCCAGGACAGGGCCTACAATGAGCAGTTCTTC. Protein product: CASAQDRAYNEQFF. Based on the CDR3 plus reference TRBV7-2 and TRBJ2-1, the full variable domain is GAGVSQSPSNKVTEKGKDVELRCDPISGHTALYWYRQSLGQGLEFLIYFQGNSAPDKSGLPSDRFSAERTGGSVSTLTIQRTQQEDSAVYLCASAQDRAYNEQFFGPGTRLTVL.

The CDR3 spells CASRLGLAGHEQFF. For the CDR3, the DNA is TGTGCCAGCAGACTAGGACTAGCGGGACATGAGCAGTTCTTC. The rearrangement joins TRBV7-2 to TRBJ2-1, with 12 bases matching TRBD2. V dropped 6 bases and J dropped 8; count of bases not matched to a gene: 5. This CDR3 is 14 amino acids long. From germline, CDR1 is SGHTA and CDR2 FQGNSA.

This chain uses TRBV9 with TRBJ2-2; D is possibly TRBD2 (5 bases). V lost 5 bases and J lost 3, with 17 bases in between. The CDR3 is 16 amino acids. CDR1 is SGDLS and CDR2 is YYNGEE in the germline V gene. The CDR3 nucleotides read TGTGCCAGCAGGGCTCACAGCGGCTCTGACACCGGGGAGCTGTTTTTT. Translation: CASRAHSGSDTGELFF.

The chain couples TRBV2 to TRBJ2-7; maybe TRBD2 (5 bases). Trimming took off 10 bases at V and 0 bases at J, with 16 bases between the two ends. CDR3 length: 14 amino acids. Germline V CDR1 and CDR2: SNHLY, FYNNEI. CDR3 DNA: TGTGCCACCTCCAAGGACTTGAGCTCCTACGAGCAGTACTTC. This encodes CATSKDLSSYEQYF.

This chain uses TRBV18 with TRBJ2-5, with a weak D call TRBD2 (5 bases). The CDR3 is 14 residues long. The germline gives CDR1 KGHSH, CDR2 LQKENI. V was trimmed by 6 bases and J by 3 bases, leaving 14 bases between them. The CDR3 is CASSPGAVEETQYF. CDR3 nucleotides: TGTGCCAGCTCCCCAGGAGCGGTAGAAGAGACCCAGTACTTC.

This sequence joins TRBV18 and TRBJ2-7; 7 nucleotides line up with TRBD2. This CDR3 is 14 amino acids long. Germline CDR1 and CDR2: KGHSH and LQKENI. The V segment lost 9 bases and the J segment 5 bases; nucleotides outside the gene matches: 13. CDR3 bases: TGTGCCAGTTCCACTGTGGCGGGAGACAACGAGCAGTACTTC. This translates into CASSTVAGDNEQYF.